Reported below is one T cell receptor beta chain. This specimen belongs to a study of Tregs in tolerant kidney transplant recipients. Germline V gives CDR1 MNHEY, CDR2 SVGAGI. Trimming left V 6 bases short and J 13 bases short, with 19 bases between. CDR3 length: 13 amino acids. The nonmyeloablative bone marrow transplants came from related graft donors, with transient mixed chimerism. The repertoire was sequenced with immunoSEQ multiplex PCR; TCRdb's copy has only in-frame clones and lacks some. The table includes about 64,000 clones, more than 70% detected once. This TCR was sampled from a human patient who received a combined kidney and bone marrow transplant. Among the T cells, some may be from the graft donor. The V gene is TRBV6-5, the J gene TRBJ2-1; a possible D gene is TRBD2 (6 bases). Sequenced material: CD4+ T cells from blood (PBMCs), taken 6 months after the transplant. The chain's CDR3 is CASSNRGGAAQFF. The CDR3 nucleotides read TGTGCCAGCAGCAACCGGGGCGGGGCCGCCCAGTTCTTC.